These T cell receptor beta chains were read from a single sample in a study of CD8+CD57+ T cells in acquired aplastic anemia. TCRdb fed the reads into MiXCR, producing one record per CDR3 protein. The sample has around 180,000 distinct CDR3 sequences, less than 50% seen once. Sequencing was carried out using sorted CD4+, CD8+, or CD8+CD57+ T cells (not recorded which) from PBMCs. The receptors were gathered from a human donor with aplastic anemia. CDR3s include the opening cysteine and the closing phenylalanine or tryptophan. A D gene is named only where the DNA matches it firmly. Not every row has a clone size; where given, it reads once, few, many or a size class.

j_call	v_call	clone_size	cdr3_length	d_call	cdr3_nt	cdr3_aa
TRBJ2-3	TRBV20-1	NA	16	TRBD2	TGCAGTGCTAGAATAGTTAGCGGGGGGGCTTCAGATACGCAGTATTTT	CSARIVSGGASDTQYF
TRBJ2-3	TRBV11-2	NA	16	NA	TGTGACAGCAGCCGGACCGGGGGGCCGAGCACAGATACGCAGTATTTT	CDSSRTGGPSTDTQYF
TRBJ2-7	TRBV6-1	many	14	TRBD1	TGTGCCAGCAAAACTGAGGGACAGCGCTACGAGCAGTACTTC	CASKTEGQRYEQYF
TRBJ2-1	TRBV2	NA	14	TRBD2	TGTGCCAGCAGTGAGCTTCTAGCGGGGTATGAGCAGTTCTTC	CASSELLAGYEQFF
TRBJ2-7	TRBV29-1	NA	12	NA	TGCAGTTTCGGGGGTTCGACCTACGAGCAGTACTTC	CSFGGSTYEQYF
TRBJ2-3	TRBV6-5	many	13	NA	TGTGCCAGCGGTATAGGGAGGACAGATACGCAGTATTTT	CASGIGRTDTQYF
TRBJ2-6	TRBV6-6	many	14	NA	TGTGCCAGTAGAGACAGCTCTGGGGCCAACGTCCTGACTTTC	CASRDSSGANVLTF
TRBJ1-5	TRBV15	NA	13	NA	TGTGCCACCAGCGCCGAGATCGCTCAGCCCCAGCATTTT	CATSAEIAQPQHF
TRBJ1-6	TRBV5-1	many	16	NA	TGCGCCAGCAGCCTCGGCTGGGGCATCGGAAGTTCACCCCTCCACTTT	CASSLGWGIGSSPLHF
TRBJ1-2	TRBV27	NA	15	NA	TGTGCCAGCAGTTTATACGGGTCGAGGGGATATGGCTACACCTTC	CASSLYGSRGYGYTF
TRBJ2-7	TRBV6-5	many	11	NA	TGTGCCAGCAGCACTAAGTACGAGCAGTACTTC	CASSTKYEQYF
TRBJ2-4	TRBV6-1	many	11	NA	TGTGCCAGCAGTGCCCCAAACATTCAGTACTTC	CASSAPNIQYF
TRBJ1-2	TRBV24-1	NA	13	NA	TGTGCCACCAGTGATTTGACGGGTCTTGGCTACACCTTC	CATSDLTGLGYTF
TRBJ2-7	TRBV7-2	few	13	NA	TGTGCCAGCAGCTTACCGCTGCTAAACGAGCAGTACTTC	CASSLPLLNEQYF
TRBJ1-6	TRBV6-5	many	13	TRBD1	TGTGCCAGCGCTGGGACAGTCTCTTCACCCCTCCACTTT	CASAGTVSSPLHF
TRBJ2-7	TRBV15	NA	14	NA	TGTGCCACCAGCAGAGTCTTGGTGGTTTCCGAGCAGTACTTC	CATSRVLVVSEQYF
TRBJ2-1	TRBV5-1	many	13	NA	TGCGCCAGCAGCTCCGAGACCTACAATGAGCAGTTCTTC	CASSSETYNEQFF
TRBJ2-3	TRBV19	many	17	TRBD2	TGTGCCAGTAGTGGGGGAGCGGGGGGCCCCCTCACAGATACGCAGTATTTT	CASSGGAGGPLTDTQYF
TRBJ1-3	TRBV2	once	15	TRBD1	TGTGCCAGCGGTACAGGGGGTAGCTCTGGAAACACCATATATTTT	CASGTGGSSGNTIYF
TRBJ1-1	TRBV5-1	many	13	NA	TGCGCCAGCAGAACCAGGGGAGGGGATGAAGCTTTCTTT	CASRTRGGDEAFF
TRBJ2-4	TRBV20-1	many	12	TRBD1	TGCAGTGCTCGCAGACAGGGGGCGAGTCAGTACTTC	CSARRQGASQYF
TRBJ2-3	TRBV12-3/TRBV12-4	many	16	TRBD2	TGTGCCAGCCGCCCACCGACTAGCGGGGGGGCGGATACGCAGTATTTT	CASRPPTSGGADTQYF
TRBJ1-5	TRBV7-8	many	16	TRBD1	TGTGCCAGCAGCCCAGGGACAGGTCGTTCCAATCAGCCCCAGCATTTT	CASSPGTGRSNQPQHF
TRBJ1-5	TRBV5-1	many	14	NA	TGCGCCAGCAGCTTGGTCGGAGGGCCAGCGCCCCAGCATTTT	CASSLVGGPAPQHF
TRBJ1-6	TRBV9	NA	18	TRBD1	TGTGCCAGCAGCCCAGGGACAGGGCTCCTTTCACATAATTCACCCCTCCACTTT	CASSPGTGLLSHNSPLHF
TRBJ2-6	TRBV27	few	13	NA	TGTGCCAGCAGTCCAAACGGGGCCAACGTCCTGACTTTC	CASSPNGANVLTF
TRBJ2-3	TRBV15	NA	14	NA	TGTGCCACCAGCAGAGGGGTCGGGACAGATACGCAGTATTTT	CATSRGVGTDTQYF
TRBJ2-1	TRBV5-1	many	12	NA	TGCGCCAGCAGCTTGGTCGGGGATGAGCAGTTCTTC	CASSLVGDEQFF
TRBJ2-3	TRBV9	NA	15	NA	TGTGCCAGCAGCCAAGGCCTTCCTGAGGCAGATACGCAGTATTTT	CASSQGLPEADTQYF
TRBJ2-5	TRBV7-3	NA	13	TRBD2	TGTGCCAGCAGGACTAGCGGGGAAGAGACCCAGTACTTC	CASRTSGEETQYF
TRBJ1-2	TRBV20-1	NA	13	NA	TGCAGTGCATCGGACCTTCGGGGCTATGGCTACACCTTC	CSASDLRGYGYTF
TRBJ1-2	TRBV25-1	NA	15	NA	TGTGCCAGCAGTGAGGTTCGGGGGAGACCTTATGGCTACACCTTC	CASSEVRGRPYGYTF
TRBJ1-6	TRBV20-1	NA	15	NA	TGCAGTGCTCCCAAAGAGGGGAGAGTTAATTCACCCCTCCACTTT	CSAPKEGRVNSPLHF
TRBJ2-5	TRBV13	many	15	NA	TGTGCCAGCAGCCCATTGGGACGGGGGCAAGAGACCCAGTACTTC	CASSPLGRGQETQYF
TRBJ1-2	TRBV5-6	few	13	NA	TGTGCCAGCAGCCCTAAACCGGGGGATGGCTACACCTTC	CASSPKPGDGYTF
TRBJ2-1	TRBV12-3/TRBV12-4	NA	15	NA	TGTGCCAGCACCCGAGGGGGGCCCTGGGACAATGAGCAGTTCTTC	CASTRGGPWDNEQFF
TRBJ1-1	TRBV2	NA	13	NA	TGTGCCAGCAAGGACAGCGCGAACACTGAAGCTTTCTTT	CASKDSANTEAFF
TRBJ2-7	TRBV14	NA	14	NA	TGTGCCAGCAGCCAAGTGAGGGGACTGGGCGAGCAGTACTTC	CASSQVRGLGEQYF
TRBJ2-4	TRBV7-8	NA	13	TRBD1	TGTGCCAGCAGCGCTAGACAGGGAAACATTCAGTACTTC	CASSARQGNIQYF
TRBJ2-7	TRBV24-1	few	15	TRBD1	TGTGCCACCAGTGCCTGGGACAGGGGCACCTACGAGCAGTACTTC	CATSAWDRGTYEQYF
TRBJ1-1	TRBV10-3	few	12	NA	TGTGCCATCGAGGCGGGAGGAGAGGGAGCTTTCTTT	CAIEAGGEGAFF
TRBJ1-3	TRBV6-5	many	14	NA	TGTGCCAGCAGTTACGGGCAGGTCGGAAACACCATATATTTT	CASSYGQVGNTIYF
TRBJ2-6	TRBV5-1	many	15	NA	TGCGCCAGCAGCTCCGGGGCCCGTGGGGCCAACGTCCTGACTTTC	CASSSGARGANVLTF
TRBJ2-3	TRBV11-2	few	17	TRBD2	TGTGCCAGCAGCTTAGATCAAGCTAGCGGGGGTAGAGATACGCAGTATTTT	CASSLDQASGGRDTQYF
TRBJ2-7	TRBV10-3	NA	10	TRBD2	TGCACCTCAAGCGGGGGGGAGCAGTACTTC	CTSSGGEQYF
TRBJ1-1	TRBV10-2	few	11	NA	TGCGCCAGCACTTTGGACACTGAAGCTTTCTTT	CASTLDTEAFF
TRBJ1-6	TRBV20-1	NA	14	NA	TGCAGTGCTAGAGAGGTGGGTCCAAATTCACCCCTCCACTTT	CSAREVGPNSPLHF
TRBJ2-3	TRBV5-1	NA	15	NA	TGCGCCAGCAGCTTACAGGGTCGCGGTGGGGATACGCAGTATTTT	CASSLQGRGGDTQYF
TRBJ1-6	TRBV4-2	many	15	TRBD1	TGTGCCAGCAGCCAACGGACAGGCCTCTCGGGTCCCCTCCACTTT	CASSQRTGLSGPLHF